This T cell receptor (beta chain) is drawn from a study of blood T cell repertoires in COVID-19. Study summary: Acute and convalescent COVID-19 specimens originated in the United States, Italy and Spain. Nucleic acid was either cDNA or gDNA, and it came from T cells, B-cell-depleted T cells, or PBMCs.

This clone was counted a single time. From germline, CDR1 is GTSNPN and CDR2 SVGIG (reference sequence). The CDR3 loop spans 14 amino acids. Unmatched junction bases numbered 4, after V lost 3 bases and J lost 4 bases. Authors' analysis steps: Reference gene primer amplification gave estimated nucleated cell counts. Method: immunoSEQ multiplex PCR; TCRdb's copy keeps in-frame clones and lacks some. Clone size and V and J calls were adopted from that table, with D and trimming inferred from the DNA. In the table there are some 300,000 clones, approximately 86% of which are singletons. The source material was peripheral blood. This chain links TRBV30 with TRBJ1-4; 8 nucleotides align to TRBD1. The TCR comes from a woman in her 70s with COVID-19, enrolled during active disease. For the CDR3, the DNA is TGTGCCTGGAGCCCCACAGGGGGTAATGAAAAACTGTTTTTT. Protein: CAWSPTGGNEKLFF.